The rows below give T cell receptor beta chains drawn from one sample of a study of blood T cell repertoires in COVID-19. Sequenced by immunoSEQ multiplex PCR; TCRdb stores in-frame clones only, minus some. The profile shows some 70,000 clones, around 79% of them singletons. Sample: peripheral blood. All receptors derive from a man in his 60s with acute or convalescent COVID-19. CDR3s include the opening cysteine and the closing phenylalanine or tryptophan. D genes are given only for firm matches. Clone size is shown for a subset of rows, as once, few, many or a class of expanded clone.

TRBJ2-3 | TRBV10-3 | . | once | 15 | CAISESGRNTDTQYF | TGTGCCATCAGTGAGTCTGGGAGGAATACAGATACGCAGTATTTT
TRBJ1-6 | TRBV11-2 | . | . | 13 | CASSLGETSPLHF | TGTGCCAGCAGCTTAGGGGAGACTTCACCCCTCCACTTT
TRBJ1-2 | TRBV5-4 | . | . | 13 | CASSFLLTHGYTF | TGTGCCAGCAGCTTCCTACTCACGCATGGCTACACCTTC
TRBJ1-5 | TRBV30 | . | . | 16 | CAWSVSGRERNQPQHF | TGTGCCTGGAGTGTCTCAGGGAGGGAGCGTAATCAGCCCCAGCATTTT
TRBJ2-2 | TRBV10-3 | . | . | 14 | CASKPGQPTGELFF | TGTGCCAGTAAACCGGGACAACCTACCGGGGAGCTGTTTTTT
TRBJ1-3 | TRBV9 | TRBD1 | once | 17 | CASSAGVQGSSGNTIYF | TGTGCCAGCAGCGCTGGAGTACAGGGGAGCTCTGGAAACACCATATATTTT
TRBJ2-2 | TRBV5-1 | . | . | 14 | CASHRGMGTGELFF | TGCGCCAGCCATAGAGGAATGGGCACCGGGGAGCTGTTTTTT
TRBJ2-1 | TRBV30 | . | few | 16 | CAWSPKQGAPYNEQFF | TGTGCCTGGAGTCCTAAACAGGGAGCCCCCTACAATGAGCAGTTCTTC
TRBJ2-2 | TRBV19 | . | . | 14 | CASSSVNRAGELFF | TGTGCCAGTAGTTCCGTGAACCGGGCCGGGGAGCTGTTTTTT
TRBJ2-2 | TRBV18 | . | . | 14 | CASSPDRDTGELFF | TGTGCCAGCTCACCCGACCGGGACACCGGGGAGCTGTTTTTT
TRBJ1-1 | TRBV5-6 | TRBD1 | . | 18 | CASSLVIGQGHKNTEAFF | TGTGCCAGCAGCTTGGTCATAGGACAGGGTCATAAGAACACTGAAGCTTTCTTT
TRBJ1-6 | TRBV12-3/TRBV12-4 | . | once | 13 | CASSLEGNSPLHF | TGTGCCAGCAGTTTAGAGGGGAATTCACCCCTCCACTTT
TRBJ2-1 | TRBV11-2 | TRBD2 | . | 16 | CASSSLGGGSDNEQFF | TGTGCCAGCAGTTCTCTCGGCGGGGGGAGTGACAATGAGCAGTTCTTC
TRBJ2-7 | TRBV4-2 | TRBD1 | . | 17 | CASSQQVRGQGASEQYF | TGTGCCAGCAGCCAGCAAGTTAGGGGACAGGGGGCTAGCGAGCAGTACTTC
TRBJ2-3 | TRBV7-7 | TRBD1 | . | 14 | CASSADRAPDTQYF | TGTGCCAGCAGCGCGGACAGGGCCCCAGATACGCAGTATTTT
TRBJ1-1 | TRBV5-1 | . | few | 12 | CASSRGVGEAFF | TGCGCCAGCAGCCGGGGGGTCGGCGAAGCTTTCTTT
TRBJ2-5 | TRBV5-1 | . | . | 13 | CASSSGQLGTQYF | TGCGCCAGCAGCTCTGGGCAATTGGGGACCCAGTACTTC
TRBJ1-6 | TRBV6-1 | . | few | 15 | CASSEVGGGTPPLHF | TGTGCCAGCAGTGAAGTAGGGGGGGGCACCCCTCCCCTCCACTTT
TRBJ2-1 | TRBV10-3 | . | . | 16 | CAISERGSMAYNEQFF | TGTGCCATCAGCGAGAGAGGTAGCATGGCCTACAATGAGCAGTTCTTC
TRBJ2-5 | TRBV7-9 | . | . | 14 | CASSFRGAGETQYF | TGTGCCAGCAGCTTCCGCGGGGCGGGAGAGACCCAGTACTTC
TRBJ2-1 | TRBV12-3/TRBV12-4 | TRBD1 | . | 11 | CASSLRTGMFF | TGTGCCAGCAGTTTAAGGACAGGGATGTTCTTC
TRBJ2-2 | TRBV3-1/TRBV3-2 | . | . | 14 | CASSQLANTGELFF | TGTGCCAGCAGCCAACTAGCGAACACCGGGGAGCTGTTTTTT
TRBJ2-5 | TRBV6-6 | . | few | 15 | CASSYSLANQETQYF | TGTGCCAGCAGTTACTCTCTGGCCAACCAAGAGACCCAGTACTTC
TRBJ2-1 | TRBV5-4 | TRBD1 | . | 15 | CASSPRTGSYNEQFF | TGTGCCAGCAGCCCTCGGACAGGGTCGTACAATGAGCAGTTCTTC
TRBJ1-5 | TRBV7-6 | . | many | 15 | CASSLGHTSNQPQHF | TGTGCCAGCAGCTTAGGTCACACTAGCAATCAGCCCCAGCATTTT
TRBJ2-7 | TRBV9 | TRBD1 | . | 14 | CASSDRTGSNEQYF | TGTGCCAGCAGCGATAGGACAGGGAGCAACGAGCAGTACTTC
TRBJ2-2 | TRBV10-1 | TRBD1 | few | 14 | CASSRDRGTGELFF | TGCGCCAGCAGCCGGGACAGGGGCACCGGGGAGCTGTTTTTT
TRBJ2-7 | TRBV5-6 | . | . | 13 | CASSLHGSYEQYF | TGTGCCAGCAGCCTTCACGGGAGTTACGAGCAGTACTTC
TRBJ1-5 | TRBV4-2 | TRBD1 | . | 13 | CASSPGQDQPQHF | TGTGCCAGCAGCCCTGGACAGGATCAGCCCCAGCATTTT
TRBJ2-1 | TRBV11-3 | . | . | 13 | CASSGGPYNEQFF | TGTGCCAGCAGCGGGGGCCCCTACAATGAGCAGTTCTTC
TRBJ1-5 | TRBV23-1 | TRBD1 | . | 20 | CASSHLDRGFLDGSNQPQHF | TGCGCCAGCAGTCACTTGGACAGGGGGTTCCTCGACGGTAGCAATCAGCCCCAGCATTTT
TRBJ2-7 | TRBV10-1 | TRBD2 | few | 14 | CASSESLADYEQYF | TGCGCCAGCAGTGAGAGCCTAGCGGACTACGAGCAGTACTTC